What follows is one TCR beta chain and its context. After extraction with the RNeasy kit, roughly 0.45 to 1 ug of the RNA was reverse transcribed using random hexamers. TCRdb reprocessed the immunoSEQ multiplex PCR reads via MiXCR and lists one record per CDR3 protein. The table includes fewer than 250,000 distinct CDR3 sequences, approximately 93% detected once. The data were obtained in a study of CD8 T cells in Susac syndrome. This CDR3 spans 13 amino acids. The V end lost 5 bases, the J end lost 0 bases, and 7 bases lay between the germline ends. CDR1 is SGHDN and CDR2 is FVKESK in the germline V gene.

The sequencing input was CD4+ T cells from PBMCs. V gene TRBV14 combines with J gene TRBJ1-1; no definite D call. This clonotype was obtained from a human donor in good health. CDR3 nucleotides: TGTGCCAGCAGCATACAGCTGAACACTGAAGCTTTCTTT. This sequence encodes CASSIQLNTEAFF.